The 2 T cell receptor beta chains given below trace back to one sample, sequenced in a study of cytomegalovirus exposure and HLA in healthy donors. Primers for the PCR totalled 60 Vbeta and 13 Jbeta. The repertoire was sequenced with immunoSEQ multiplex PCR; TCRdb's copy has only in-frame clones and lacks some. The data contain roughly 200,000 clones, around 77% of them singletons. The sequenced sample was PBMCs. These TCRs come from a man under 40 in good health and CMV-seronegative.

The rearrangement uses TRBV6-1 and TRBJ2-2; 7 nucleotides agree with TRBD2. CDR1 is MNHNS and CDR2 is SASEGT in the germline V gene. V lost 4 bases to trimming and J lost 6 bases; unmatched junction nucleotides: 14. The CDR3 totals 17 residues. The CDR3 sequence: CASSAQTSTDGPGELFF. CDR3 bases: TGTGCCAGCAGTGCACAGACTAGCACCGACGGACCCGGGGAGCTGTTTTTT.

The V and J genes are TRBV7-9 and TRBJ1-4, with 8 bases identical to TRBD1. V trimming: 3 bases; J trimming: 6 bases; junction bases outside the gene matches: 6. CDR3 length equals 15 residues. Germline V lookup: CDR1 SEHNR, CDR2 FQNEAQ (reference sequence). The CDR3 loop is CASSLTGEPYEKLFF. The CDR3 coding sequence is TGTGCCAGCAGCTTGACAGGGGAACCCTATGAAAAACTGTTTTTT.